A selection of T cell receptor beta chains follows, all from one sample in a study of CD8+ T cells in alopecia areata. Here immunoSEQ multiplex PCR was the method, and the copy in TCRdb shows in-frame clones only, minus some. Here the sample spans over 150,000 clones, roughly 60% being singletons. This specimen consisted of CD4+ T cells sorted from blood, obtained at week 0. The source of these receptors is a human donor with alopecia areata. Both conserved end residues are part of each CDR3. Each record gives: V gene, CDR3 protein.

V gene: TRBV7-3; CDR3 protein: CASSLSQGGNEQFF
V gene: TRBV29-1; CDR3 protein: CSVAMNTEAFF
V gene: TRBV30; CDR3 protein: CAWSVLSGGNEQFF
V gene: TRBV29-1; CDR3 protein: CSVKSRASSNEQFF
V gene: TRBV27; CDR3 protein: CASSPGTGNSPLHF
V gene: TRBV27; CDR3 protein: CASSFGLGTEAFF
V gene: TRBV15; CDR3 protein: CATSRKPLGGAPQNIQYF
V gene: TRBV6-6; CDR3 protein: CASSYGRGQGNEQFF
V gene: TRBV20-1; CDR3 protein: CSAYSGFEQYF
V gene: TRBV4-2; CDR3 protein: CASSPAGTGGKEGYTF
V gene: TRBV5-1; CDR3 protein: CASVGQADTQYF
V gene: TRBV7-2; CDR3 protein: CASSPRGGSQPQHF
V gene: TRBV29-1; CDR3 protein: CSVAQGSNQPQHF
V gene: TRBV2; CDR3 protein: CASMGQGSRNTEAFF
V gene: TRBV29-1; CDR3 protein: CSVVQRLAYNEQFF
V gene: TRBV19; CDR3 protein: CASSSTGPPGELFF
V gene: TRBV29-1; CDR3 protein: CSGGQPNTEAFF
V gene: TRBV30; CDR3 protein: CAWRTTPNTEAFF
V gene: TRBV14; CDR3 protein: CASSQGQGKGYGYTF
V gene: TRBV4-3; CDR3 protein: CASSQVATEGQFF
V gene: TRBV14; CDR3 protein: CASSQDVPGQVPYEQYF
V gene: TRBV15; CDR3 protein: CATSREIPGNSPLHF
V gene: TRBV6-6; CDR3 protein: CASKGGGDQPQHF
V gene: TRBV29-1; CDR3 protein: CSSDSPGAGGTDTQYF
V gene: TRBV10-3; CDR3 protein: CAISDRAPLNGELFF
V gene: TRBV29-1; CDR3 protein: CSAGRSVSGANEQFF
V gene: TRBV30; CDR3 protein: CAWSEGLGGSPLHF
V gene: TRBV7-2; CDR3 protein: CASSWGLAGSQETQYF
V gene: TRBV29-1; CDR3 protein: CSVSNRGAPPTDTQYF
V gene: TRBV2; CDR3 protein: CASSESRTWRNEQYF
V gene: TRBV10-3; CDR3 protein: CAISEGGGGSPLHF
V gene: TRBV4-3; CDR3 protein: CASSQDLDNSPLHF
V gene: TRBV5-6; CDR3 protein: CASSFDVNYNSPLHF
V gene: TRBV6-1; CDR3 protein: CASSVLRDYGQFF
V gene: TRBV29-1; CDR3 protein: CSVENPLINEQFF
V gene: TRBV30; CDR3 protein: CAWSPDRTSPLHF
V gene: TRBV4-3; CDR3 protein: CASSLILAGGPDTQYF
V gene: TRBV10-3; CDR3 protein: CAISQGLAGGPGEQFF
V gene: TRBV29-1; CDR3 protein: CSVWMDYNEQFF
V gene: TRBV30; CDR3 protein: CAWRGGGWFRETQYF
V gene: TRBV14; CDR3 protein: CASSQVSGRQTQYF
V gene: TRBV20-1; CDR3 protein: CSAKPGGEQYF
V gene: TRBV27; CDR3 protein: CASSTGTVPQETQYF
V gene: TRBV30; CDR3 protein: CAWSITDTQYF
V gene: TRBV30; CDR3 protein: CAWSVPEGPGFTDTQYF
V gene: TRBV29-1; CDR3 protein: CSVSMNTEAFF
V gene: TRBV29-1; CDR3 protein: CSVGGRRVYEQYF
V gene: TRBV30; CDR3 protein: CAWGQRSNQPQHF
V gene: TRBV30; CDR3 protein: CAWRAHELLNNSPLHF
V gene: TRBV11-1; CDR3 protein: CASSSSDRGYTGELFF
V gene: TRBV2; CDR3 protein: CASFGTVIHYGYTF
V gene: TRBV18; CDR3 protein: CASSPQRGTFQETQYF
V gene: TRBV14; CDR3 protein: CASSLYGTAKAFF
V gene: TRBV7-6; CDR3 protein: CASSFGQGRSETQYF
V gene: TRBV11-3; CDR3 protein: CASRWENTGELFF
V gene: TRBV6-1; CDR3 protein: CASRLPNTEAFF